Sequencing of this TCR beta chain was carried out in a study of T cell responses to AZD1222 COVID-19 vaccine. The CDR3 covers 19 residues. V dropped 4 bases and J dropped 3 bases, with 25 bases sitting between them. Germline lookup yields CDR1 SGHTA and CDR2 FQGNSA. Assay: immunoSEQ multiplex PCR; the TCRdb copy retains only in-frame clones and omits some. Here the sample spans 140,000 to 150,000 clones, approximately 94% being singletons. The sequence was collected from an adult in good health. This chain connects TRBV7-2 to TRBJ2-1; a possible D gene is TRBD2 (7 bases). The specimen comprised peripheral blood, sampled on day 0 of AZD1222 vaccination. CDR3 sequence: CASSSSRGAISGFYNEQFF. The CDR3 nucleotides read TGTGCCAGCAGCTCGTCTCGGGGGGCAATCTCCGGTTTCTACAATGAGCAGTTCTTC. Full variable domain (rest looked up from reference TRBV7-2 and TRBJ2-1): GAGVSQSPSNKVTEKGKDVELRCDPISGHTALYWYRQSLGQGLEFLIYFQGNSAPDKSGLPSDRFSAERTGGSVSTLTIQRTQQEDSAVYLCASSSSRGAISGFYNEQFFGPGTRLTVL.